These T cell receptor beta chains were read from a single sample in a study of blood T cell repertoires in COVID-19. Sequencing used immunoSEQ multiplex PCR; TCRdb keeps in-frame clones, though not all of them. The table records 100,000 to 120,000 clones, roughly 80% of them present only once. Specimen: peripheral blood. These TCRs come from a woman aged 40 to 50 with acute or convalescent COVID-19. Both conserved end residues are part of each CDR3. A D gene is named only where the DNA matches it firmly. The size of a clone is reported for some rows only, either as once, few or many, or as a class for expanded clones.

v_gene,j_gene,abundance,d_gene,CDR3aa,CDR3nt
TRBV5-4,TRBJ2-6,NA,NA,CASSLPLSGANVLTF,TGTGCCAGCAGCTTGCCACTCTCTGGGGCCAACGTCCTGACTTTC
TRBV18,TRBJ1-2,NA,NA,CASSPSPGLYTF,TGTGCCAGCTCACCCTCCCCGGGGTTGTACACCTTC
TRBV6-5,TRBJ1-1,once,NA,CASSYSGGRQSYPAFF,TGTGCCAGCAGTTACTCCGGCGGGCGCCAATCCTATCCAGCTTTCTTT
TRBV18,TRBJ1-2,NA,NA,CASSQSEHYGYTF,TGTGCCAGCTCACAATCAGAACACTATGGCTACACCTTC
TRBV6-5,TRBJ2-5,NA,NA,CASSYGPQGSQETQYF,TGTGCCAGCAGTTACGGCCCCCAGGGGTCACAAGAGACCCAGTACTTC
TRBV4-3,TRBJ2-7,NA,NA,CASSQGSGSYEQYF,TGCGCCAGCAGCCAAGGTAGCGGCTCCTACGAGCAGTACTTC
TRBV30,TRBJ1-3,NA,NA,CAWSGLGNTIYF,TGTGCCTGGAGTGGACTCGGAAACACCATATATTTT
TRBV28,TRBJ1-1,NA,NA,CASSLPWLQGFSVNTEAFF,TGTGCCAGCAGTCTTCCGTGGTTACAGGGTTTTTCCGTGAACACTGAAGCTTTCTTT
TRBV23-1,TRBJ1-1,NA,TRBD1,CASSRKTGSSTEAFF,TGCGCCAGCAGTCGAAAGACAGGGAGTTCGACTGAAGCTTTCTTT
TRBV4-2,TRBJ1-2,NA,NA,CASSQEGFSPGQIYGYTF,TGTGCCAGCAGCCAAGAAGGTTTTAGTCCAGGGCAAATCTATGGCTACACCTTC
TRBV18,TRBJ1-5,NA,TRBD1,CASSQNRQGVYSNQPQHF,TGTGCCAGCTCACAAAATAGACAGGGCGTTTATAGCAATCAGCCCCAGCATTTT
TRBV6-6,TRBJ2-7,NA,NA,CASSPRNSFSYEQYF,TGTGCCAGCAGTCCACGAAACAGTTTCTCCTACGAGCAGTACTTC
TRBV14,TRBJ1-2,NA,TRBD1,CASRGQGFYGYTF,TGTGCCAGCAGGGGACAGGGTTTCTATGGCTACACCTTC
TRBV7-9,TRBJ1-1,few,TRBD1,CASSFRQGDERAEAFF,TGTGCCAGCAGCTTCCGACAGGGGGACGAACGCGCTGAAGCTTTCTTT
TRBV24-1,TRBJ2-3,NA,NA,CATSNRVTDTQYF,TGTGCCACCAGTAACAGAGTCACAGATACGCAGTATTTT
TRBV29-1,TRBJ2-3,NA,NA,CSIPSAGAFTDTQYF,TGCAGCATCCCCTCGGCGGGGGCTTTCACAGATACGCAGTATTTT
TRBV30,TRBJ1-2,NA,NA,CACLGGGDGYTF,TGTGCCTGCTTGGGGGGGGGCGATGGCTACACCTTC
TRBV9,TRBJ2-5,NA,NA,CASSVGGTRGTGETQYF,TGTGCCAGCAGCGTAGGAGGGACCCGGGGCACAGGGGAGACCCAGTACTTC
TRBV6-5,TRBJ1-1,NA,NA,CASVGAGWMRTEAFF,TGTGCCAGCGTTGGGGCAGGGTGGATGCGCACTGAAGCTTTCTTT
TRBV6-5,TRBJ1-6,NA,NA,CASSLTTGPDSPLHF,TGTGCCAGCAGTCTTACGACAGGCCCAGATTCACCCCTCCACTTT
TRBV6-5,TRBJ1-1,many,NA,CASSPTGSTEAFF,TGTGCCAGCAGTCCAACAGGGTCCACTGAAGCTTTCTTT
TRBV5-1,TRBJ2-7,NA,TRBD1,CASSSDRGLRSDEQYF,TGCGCCAGCAGCTCGGACAGGGGTTTGCGTTCGGACGAGCAGTACTTC
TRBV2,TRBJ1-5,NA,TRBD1,CASSPDRDRGTYSNQPQHF,TGTGCCAGCAGCCCCGACCGGGACAGGGGGACTTATAGCAATCAGCCCCAGCATTTT
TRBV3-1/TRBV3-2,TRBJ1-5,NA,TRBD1,CASSQGQGKQPQHF,TGTGCCAGCAGCCAAGGACAGGGAAAGCAGCCCCAGCATTTT
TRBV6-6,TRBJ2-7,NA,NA,CASSPLPQGQYF,TGTGCCAGCAGTCCTCTCCCCCAGGGGCAGTACTTC
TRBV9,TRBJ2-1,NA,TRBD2,CASSFPGLGAYNEQFF,TGTGCCAGCAGTTTTCCGGGACTAGGGGCCTACAATGAGCAGTTCTTC
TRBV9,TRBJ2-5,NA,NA,CASSVGQQETQYF,TGTGCCAGCAGCGTAGGACAACAAGAGACCCAGTACTTC
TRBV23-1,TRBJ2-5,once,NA,CAMEGTQYF,TGCGCCATGGAGGGGACCCAGTACTTC
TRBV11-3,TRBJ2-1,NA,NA,CASSPLGGPNSYNEQFF,TGTGCCAGCAGCCCATTGGGCGGGCCTAACTCCTACAATGAGCAGTTCTTC
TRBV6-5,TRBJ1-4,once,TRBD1,CASRGQGLEKLFF,TGTGCCAGCAGGGGACAGGGGTTGGAAAAACTGTTTTTT
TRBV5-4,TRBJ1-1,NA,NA,CASSLGENTEAFF,TGTGCCAGCAGTCTAGGGGAGAACACTGAAGCTTTCTTT
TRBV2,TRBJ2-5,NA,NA,CASSQTDQETQYF,TGTGCCAGCAGTCAGACAGACCAAGAGACCCAGTACTTC
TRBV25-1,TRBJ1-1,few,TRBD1,CASRAGGEAFF,TGTGCCAGCAGAGCAGGGGGTGAGGCTTTCTTT
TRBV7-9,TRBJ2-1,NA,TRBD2,CASSSLAGGYNEQFF,TGTGCCAGCAGCTCACTAGCGGGGGGATACAATGAGCAGTTCTTC
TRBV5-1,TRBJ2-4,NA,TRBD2,CASSTSGGLQNIQYF,TGCGCCAGCAGCACTAGCGGGGGGTTGCAAAACATTCAGTACTTC
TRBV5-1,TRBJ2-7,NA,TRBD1,CASSYRDRVGYEQYF,TGCGCCAGCAGCTACCGGGACAGGGTAGGGTACGAGCAGTACTTC
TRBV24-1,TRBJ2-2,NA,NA,CATRGAATGELFF,TGTGCCACCAGAGGGGCGGCGACCGGGGAGCTGTTTTTT
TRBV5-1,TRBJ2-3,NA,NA,CASSLKQALTDTQYF,TGCGCCAGCAGCCTAAAACAGGCCCTTACAGATACGCAGTATTTT
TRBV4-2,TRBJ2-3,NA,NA,CASSQGTGRADTQYF,TGTGCCAGCAGCCAAGGGACAGGGAGGGCAGATACGCAGTATTTT
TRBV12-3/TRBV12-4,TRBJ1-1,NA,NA,CASSPSLGGEAFF,TGTGCCAGCAGCCCATCATTGGGGGGTGAAGCTTTCTTT
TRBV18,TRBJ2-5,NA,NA,CASSPASMQGLQETQYF,TGTGCCAGCTCACCAGCGTCGATGCAGGGCTTACAAGAGACCCAGTACTTC
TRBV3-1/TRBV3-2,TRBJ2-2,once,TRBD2,CASLTSGGPGELFF,TGTGCCAGCCTGACTAGCGGGGGGCCCGGGGAGCTGTTTTTT
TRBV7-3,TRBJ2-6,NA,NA,CASSLQGRNSGANVLTF,TGTGCCAGCAGCCTACAGGGACGGAACTCTGGGGCCAACGTCCTGACTTTC
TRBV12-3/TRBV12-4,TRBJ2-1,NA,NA,CASSFVGPSEQFF,TGTGCCAGCAGTTTTGTGGGGCCATCTGAGCAGTTCTTC
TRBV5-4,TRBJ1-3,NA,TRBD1,CASSTDRGLGNTIYF,TGTGCCAGCAGCACGGACAGGGGGCTTGGAAACACCATATATTTT
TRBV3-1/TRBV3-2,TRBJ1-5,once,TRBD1,CASSYSGTGINQPQHF,TGTGCCAGCAGCTATTCCGGGACAGGGATCAATCAGCCCCAGCATTTT
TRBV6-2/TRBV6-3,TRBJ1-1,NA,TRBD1,CASSWSPQGAEAFF,TGTGCCAGCAGTTGGTCACCTCAGGGGGCTGAAGCTTTCTTT
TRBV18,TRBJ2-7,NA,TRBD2,CASSHLAGTAYEQYF,TGTGCCAGCTCGCACCTAGCGGGGACCGCCTACGAGCAGTACTTC
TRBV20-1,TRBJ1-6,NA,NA,CSASLMSGTLRSPLHF,TGCAGTGCTAGTCTGATGTCAGGGACTTTACGTTCACCCCTCCACTTT